The 9 T cell receptor beta chains given below trace back to one sample, sequenced in a study of T cells after yellow fever vaccination. TCRdb reprocessed the 5' RACE reads with MiXCR, giving one entry per CDR3 protein. The sample lists about 210,000 distinct CDR3 sequences, around 3.1% seen once, with 3.2% in the top ten. The sequencing used CD4+ T cells sorted from PBMCs, collected 10 days after the yellow fever booster vaccination. Source of these receptors: a man aged 18-30 years who received the YFV17D yellow fever vaccine.

This clonotype was seen ten or more times. The J gene is TRBJ2-3, the V gene TRBV5-1, with D perhaps TRBD1 (5 bases). The CDR3 is 13 amino acids. Trimming removed 0 bases from V and 9 bases from J, with 11 bases in between. CDR1 and CDR2 from the germline V gene are SGHRS and YFSETQ. CDR3 amino acids: CASSLGEGATQYF. CDR3 nucleotide sequence: TGCGCCAGCAGCTTGGGAGAAGGGGCAACGCAGTATTTT.

This clonotype was seen repeatedly, ten times or more. The chain carries TRBV20-1 and TRBJ2-3; D is perhaps TRBD2 (6 bases). Germline V gene data show CDR1 as DFQATT and CDR2 as SNEGSKA (reference sequence). This CDR3 contains 16 residues. Between the trimmed V and J ends, which lost 3 bases and 1 base, there was a span of 17 bases. The CDR3 loop is CSASQNRWGGTDTQYF. As DNA, the CDR3 is TGCAGTGCTAGCCAAAACAGGTGGGGGGGCACAGATACGCAGTATTTT.

This clonotype appeared many times. V and J are TRBV5-1 and TRBJ2-3; 8 bases line up with TRBD1. V trimming: 0 bases; J trimming: 3 bases; junction bases outside the gene matches: 9. CDR1 and CDR2 (germline): SGHRS, YFSETQ. This CDR3 comprises 17 residues. The CDR3 DNA reads TGCGCCAGCAGCTTGGGCCATGGGCAGGGGGCTACAGATACGCAGTATTTT. It translates to CASSLGHGQGATDTQYF.

This clonotype turned up a few times. This rearrangement joins TRBV6-5 to TRBJ1-1; D is possibly TRBD1 (6 bases). CDR1 is MNHEY, CDR2 SVGAGI, per germline. This CDR3 is built from 15 residues. V gave up 0 bases and J gave up 5 bases, with 13 bases separating them. This CDR3 reads CASSYSGGLETEAFF. As DNA, the CDR3 is TGTGCCAGCAGTTACTCGGGGGGGCTAGAAACTGAAGCTTTCTTT.

The chain uses TRBV11-3 and TRBJ2-1, with 8 bases that match TRBD2. Losses at the gene ends were 1 base for V and 5 bases for J; bases not matched to a gene: 19. Looked up from germline, CDR1 is SGHNT and CDR2 is YENEEA. The CDR3 loop spans 20 amino acids. The CDR3 sequence: CASSLGNPWSKRGSDNEQFF. As DNA, the CDR3 is TGTGCCAGCAGCTTAGGGAACCCTTGGTCAAAGCGGGGGAGCGACAATGAGCAGTTCTTC.

The V and J genes are TRBV7-2 and TRBJ1-1; perhaps TRBD1 as D (5 bases). Germline V gives CDR1 SGHTA, CDR2 FQGNSA. V gave up 7 bases and J gave up 5 bases, with 14 bases separating them. This CDR3 contains 13 residues. CDR3 DNA: TGTGCCAGCACACAGGCATATGGGACTGAAGCTTTCTTT. This encodes CASTQAYGTEAFF.

This clonotype came up a few times. This chain links TRBV4-3 with TRBJ2-3; D may be TRBD1 (6 bases). Trimming removed 0 bases at V and 4 bases at J, with 14 bases between. This CDR3 has 16 amino acids. Germline V gene data show CDR1 as LGHNA and CDR2 as YSLEER. This chain's CDR3 is CASSQDVQGGSDTQYF. The CDR3 DNA follows: TGCGCCAGCAGCCAAGACGTACAGGGTGGATCAGATACGCAGTATTTT.

This clonotype came up many times. The CDR3 bases are TGTGCCAGCAGGGAACAAGGACAGGGGGCCAACGAGCAGTACGTC. This codes for CASREQGQGANEQYV. This sequence joins TRBV5-6 and TRBJ2-7; TRBD1 matches 11 bases. This CDR3 comprises 15 residues. Per the germline V gene, CDR1 is SGHDT and CDR2 is YYEEEE. V was pared by 5 bases and J by 5 bases, with 9 bases of the junction left unmatched.

This clonotype occurred a few times. The genes are TRBV3-1 and TRBJ2-7; D is uncertain. The germline V and J ends were trimmed by 0 bases and 2 bases, with 8 bases remaining between them. CDR1 is LGHDT, CDR2 YNNKEL, per germline (reference sequence). The CDR3 loop spans 14 amino acids. The CDR3 here is CASSQEGGPYEQYF. As DNA, the CDR3 is TGTGCCAGCAGCCAAGAAGGTGGTCCCTACGAGCAGTACTTC.